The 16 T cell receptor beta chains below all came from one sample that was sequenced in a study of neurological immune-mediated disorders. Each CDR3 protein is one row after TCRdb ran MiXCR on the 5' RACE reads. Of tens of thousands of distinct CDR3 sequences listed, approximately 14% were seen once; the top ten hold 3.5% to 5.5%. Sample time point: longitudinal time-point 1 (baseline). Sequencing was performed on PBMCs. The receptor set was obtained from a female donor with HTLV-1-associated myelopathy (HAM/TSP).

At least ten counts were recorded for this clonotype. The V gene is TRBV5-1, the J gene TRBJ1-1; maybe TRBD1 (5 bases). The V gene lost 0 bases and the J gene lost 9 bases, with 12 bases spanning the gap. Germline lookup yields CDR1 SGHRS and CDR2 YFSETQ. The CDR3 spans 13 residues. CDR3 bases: TGCGCCAGCAGCTTGGAACAGGCAGCTCAAGCTTTCTTT. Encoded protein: CASSLEQAAQAFF.

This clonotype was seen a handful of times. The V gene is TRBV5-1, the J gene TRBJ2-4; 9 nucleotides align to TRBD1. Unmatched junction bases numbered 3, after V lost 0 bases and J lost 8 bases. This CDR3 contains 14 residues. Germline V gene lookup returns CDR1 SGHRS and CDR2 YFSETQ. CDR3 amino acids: CASSLGDREHIQYF. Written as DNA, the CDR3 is TGCGCCAGCAGCTTGGGGGACAGGGAGCACATTCAGTACTTC.

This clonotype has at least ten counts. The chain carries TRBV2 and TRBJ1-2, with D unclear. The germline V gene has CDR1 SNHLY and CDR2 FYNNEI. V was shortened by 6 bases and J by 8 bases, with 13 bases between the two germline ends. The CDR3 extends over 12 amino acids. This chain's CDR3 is CASSRYMDGYTF. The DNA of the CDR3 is TGTGCCAGCAGCCGCTATATGGACGGCTACACCTTC.

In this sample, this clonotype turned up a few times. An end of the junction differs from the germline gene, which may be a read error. In DNA form, the CDR3 reads TGTGCCAGCTCACCGACAGGGTGCACAAATACGCAGTATTTT. Its translation: CASSPTGCTNTQYF. This chain links TRBV28 with TRBJ2-3, with TRBD1 matching over 7 bases. The length of the CDR3 is 14 residues. Germline CDR1 is MDHEN and CDR2 is SYDVKM. Combining the CDR3 with reference TRBV28 and TRBJ2-3 gives the whole variable domain DVKVTQSSRYLVKRTGEKVFLECVQDMDHENMFWYRQDPGLGLRLIYFSYDVKMKEKGDIPEGYSVSREKKERFSLILESASTNQTSMYLCASSPTGCTNTQYFGPGTRLTVL.

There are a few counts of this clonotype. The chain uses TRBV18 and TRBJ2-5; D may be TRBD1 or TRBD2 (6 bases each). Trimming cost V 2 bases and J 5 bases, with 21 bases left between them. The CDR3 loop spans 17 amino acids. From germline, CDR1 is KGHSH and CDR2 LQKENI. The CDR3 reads CASSPRNRPGALETQYF. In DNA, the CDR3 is TGTGCCAGCTCACCAAGGAACCGTCCGGGGGCTTTGGAGACCCAGTACTTC.

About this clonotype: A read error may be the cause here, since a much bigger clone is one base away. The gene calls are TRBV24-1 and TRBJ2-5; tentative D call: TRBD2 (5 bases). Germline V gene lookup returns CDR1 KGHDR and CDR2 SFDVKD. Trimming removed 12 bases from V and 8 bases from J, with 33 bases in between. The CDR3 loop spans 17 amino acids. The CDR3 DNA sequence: TGTGCCTCCGTATTGATGATCCGGACCATAAAGGGAGATACCCAGTACTTC. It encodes CASVLMIRTIKGDTQYF.

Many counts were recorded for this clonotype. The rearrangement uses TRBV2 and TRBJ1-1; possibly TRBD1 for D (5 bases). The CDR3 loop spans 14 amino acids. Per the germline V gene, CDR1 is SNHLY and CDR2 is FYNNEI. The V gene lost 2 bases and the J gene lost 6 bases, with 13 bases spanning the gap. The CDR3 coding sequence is TGTGCCAGCAGTGAAAGGGACCGAGCGGCTGAAGCTTTCTTT. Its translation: CASSERDRAAEAFF.

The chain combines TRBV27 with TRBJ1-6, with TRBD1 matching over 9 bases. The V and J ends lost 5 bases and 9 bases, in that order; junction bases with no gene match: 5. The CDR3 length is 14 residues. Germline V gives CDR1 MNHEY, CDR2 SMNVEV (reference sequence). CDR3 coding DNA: TGTGCCAGCAGTACCGGGACAGGGACTTCACCCCTCCACTTT. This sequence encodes CASSTGTGTSPLHF.

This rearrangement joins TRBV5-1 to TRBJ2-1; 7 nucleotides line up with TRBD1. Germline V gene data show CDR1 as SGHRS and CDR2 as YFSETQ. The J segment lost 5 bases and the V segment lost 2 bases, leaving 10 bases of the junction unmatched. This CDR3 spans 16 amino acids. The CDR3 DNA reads TGCGCCAGCAGCTTTTTGGCAGGGGGTTTTAACAATGAGCAGTTCTTC. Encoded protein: CASSFLAGGFNNEQFF.

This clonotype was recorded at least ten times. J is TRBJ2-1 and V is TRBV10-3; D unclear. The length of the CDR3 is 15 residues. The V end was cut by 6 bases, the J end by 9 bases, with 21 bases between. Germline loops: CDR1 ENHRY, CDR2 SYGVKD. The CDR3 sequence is CAISLDIRVDTEQFF. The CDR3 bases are TGTGCCATCAGCTTAGATATTCGAGTCGACACTGAGCAGTTCTTC.

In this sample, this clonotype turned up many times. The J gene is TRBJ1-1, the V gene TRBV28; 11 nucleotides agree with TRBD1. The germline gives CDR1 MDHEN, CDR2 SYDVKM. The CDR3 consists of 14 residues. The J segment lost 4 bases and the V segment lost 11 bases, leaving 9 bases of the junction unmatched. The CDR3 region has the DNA TGTGCCGGTCGGACAGGGGGCGATCCCACTGAAGCTTTCTTT. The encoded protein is CAGRTGGDPTEAFF.

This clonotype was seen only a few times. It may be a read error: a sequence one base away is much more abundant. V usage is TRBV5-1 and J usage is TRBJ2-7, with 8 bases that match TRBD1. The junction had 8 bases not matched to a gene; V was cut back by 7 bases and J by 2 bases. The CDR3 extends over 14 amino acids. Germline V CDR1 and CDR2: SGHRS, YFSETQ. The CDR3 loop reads CASREQGVTYEQYF. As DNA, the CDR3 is TGCGCCAGCCGGGAACAGGGGGTGACCTACGAGCAGTACTTC.

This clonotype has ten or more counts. The CDR3 region is CSASGGGTYEQYF. CDR3 nucleotide sequence: TGCAGTGCCTCTGGGGGGGGAACCTACGAGCAGTACTTC. The chain uses TRBV20-1 and TRBJ2-7; 7 nucleotides match TRBD2. The CDR3 is 13 residues long. V trimming: 6 bases; J trimming: 2 bases; junction bases outside the gene matches: 7. From germline, CDR1 is DFQATT and CDR2 SNEGSKA (reference sequence).

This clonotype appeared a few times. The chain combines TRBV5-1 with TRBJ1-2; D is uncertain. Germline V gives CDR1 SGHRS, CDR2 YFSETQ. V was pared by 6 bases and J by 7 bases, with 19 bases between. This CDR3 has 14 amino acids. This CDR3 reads CASTPPGERSGYTF. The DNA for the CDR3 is TGCGCCAGCACCCCGCCCGGGGAGAGGAGTGGCTACACCTTC.

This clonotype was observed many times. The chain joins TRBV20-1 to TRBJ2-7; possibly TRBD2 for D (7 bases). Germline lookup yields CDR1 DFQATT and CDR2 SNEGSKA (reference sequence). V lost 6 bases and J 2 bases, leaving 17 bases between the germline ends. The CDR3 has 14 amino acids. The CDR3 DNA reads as TGCAGTGCGACCCGCGGCGGGGGCACCTACGAGCAGTACTTC. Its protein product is CSATRGGGTYEQYF.

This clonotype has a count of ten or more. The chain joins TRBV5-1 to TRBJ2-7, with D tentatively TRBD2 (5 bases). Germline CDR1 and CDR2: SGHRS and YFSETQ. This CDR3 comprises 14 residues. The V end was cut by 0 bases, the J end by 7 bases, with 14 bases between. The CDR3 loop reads CASSLVGAVEEQYF. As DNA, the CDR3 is TGCGCCAGCAGCTTGGTGGGAGCCGTAGAGGAGCAGTACTTC.